Listed below are T cell receptor beta chains from one sample, sequenced in a study of T cell repertoires in cytomegalovirus infection. TCRdb called the reads again in MiXCR, with one record for every CDR3 protein. The data hold about 740,000 distinct CDR3 sequences, with less than 40% observed a single time. The sequencing input was PBMCs. These receptors originate from a human donor in good health (CMV status not recorded). Some clones in this sample may be carry-over from other donors' samples. CDR3s include the opening cysteine and the closing phenylalanine or tryptophan. A D gene is named only where the DNA matches it firmly. The listing skips clone size in some rows; elsewhere it reads once, few, many or a size class.

V	D	size	J	DNA	CDR3
TRBV7-9	TRBD1	.	TRBJ1-2	TGTGCCAGCAGTCCAGGGGGAGGGGTGATCGGCTACACCTTC	CASSPGGGVIGYTF
TRBV7-2	.	many	TRBJ2-3	TGTGCCAGCAGCTTAGCGAGGACAGATACGCAGTATTTT	CASSLARTDTQYF
TRBV7-2	TRBD2	.	TRBJ2-1	TGTGCCAGCAGCTTAGCGGGACTAGCGGGAGTCTGCGAGCAGTTCTTC	CASSLAGLAGVCEQFF
TRBV12-3/TRBV12-4	.	few	TRBJ2-7	TGTGCCAGCAGAGTGGACGGAGACTACGAGCAGTACTTC	CASRVDGDYEQYF
TRBV28	.	few	TRBJ1-3	TGTGCCAGCAGTTCGGTCCGGCAGGCCTCTGGAAACACCATATATTTT	CASSSVRQASGNTIYF
TRBV7-2	.	many	TRBJ2-1	TGTGCCAGCAGCTTAGCGCTAGCCCAATATGAGCAGTTCTTC	CASSLALAQYEQFF
TRBV6-1	.	.	TRBJ1-2	TGTGCCAGCTTTTTTGGAGGGACCTATGGCTACACCTTC	CASFFGGTYGYTF
TRBV6-4	.	.	TRBJ2-1	TGTGCCAGCAGTGACGGAGGCGGCACCTACAATGAGCAGTTCTTC	CASSDGGGTYNEQFF
TRBV7-9	.	.	TRBJ1-4	TGTTCCAGCAGCCCAGGGGAATATGAAAAACTGTTTTTT	CSSSPGEYEKLFF
TRBV15	.	many	TRBJ2-7	TGTGCCACCAGCAGAGCGGAGACCTACGAGCAGTACTTC	CATSRAETYEQYF
TRBV28	TRBD1	few	TRBJ2-6	TGTGCCAGCAGTCCCCTCTTTGTCGGGACAGCGAACTCTGGGGCCAACGTCCTGACTTTC	CASSPLFVGTANSGANVLTF
TRBV28	TRBD1	many	TRBJ2-3	TGTGCCAGCAGTGACAGGGGTACAGATACGCAGTATTTT	CASSDRGTDTQYF
TRBV3-1	.	.	TRBJ1-4	TGTGCCAGCAGCCAAGCCGGCGTCCCGGGACGTGCAACTAATGAAAAACTGTTTTTT	CASSQAGVPGRATNEKLFF
TRBV7-9	.	.	TRBJ1-4	TGTGCCAGCAGCTTAGTTGGGGGCGCGGAAAAACTGTTTTTT	CASSLVGGAEKLFF
TRBV11-2	.	.	TRBJ1-6	TGTGCCAGCAGCCCCGACATGAGCTCCTATAATTCACCCCTCCACTTT	CASSPDMSSYNSPLHF
TRBV28	.	.	TRBJ2-3	TGTGCCAGCAGTGCGCCACAGGGAACTAGCACAGATACGCAGTATTTT	CASSAPQGTSTDTQYF
TRBV7-6	.	few	TRBJ2-3	TGTGCCAGCAGCTTAGGTCCCTTGGGCCCCGATACGCAGTATTTT	CASSLGPLGPDTQYF
TRBV7-2	.	many	TRBJ2-1	TGTGCCAGCAGCTCAGGGGTCGGGCAGTTCTTC	CASSSGVGQFF
TRBV7-8	.	many	TRBJ1-1	TGTGCCAGCAGCTTATCTAGGGATTGGGACACTGAAGCTTTCTTT	CASSLSRDWDTEAFF
TRBV19	.	.	TRBJ1-6	TGTGCCAGTAGTGGGTTCAGCTCCTATAATTCACCCCTCCACTTT	CASSGFSSYNSPLHF
TRBV10-3	.	.	TRBJ1-2	TGTGCCATCAGTGAACAACAGGGAAACTATGGCTACACCTTC	CAISEQQGNYGYTF
TRBV2	TRBD2	.	TRBJ2-4	TGTGCCAGCAGTCCGGGACTAGCGGGAGTGAACATTCAGTACTTC	CASSPGLAGVNIQYF
TRBV7-2	TRBD2	.	TRBJ2-2	TGTGCCAGCACCCTCCGTGCGGGAGGTGGGACCGGGGAGCTGTTTTTT	CASTLRAGGGTGELFF
TRBV5-1	.	few	TRBJ2-1	TGCGCCAGCAGCTGGTTCCGGGAAGGGGATGAGCAGTTCTTC	CASSWFREGDEQFF
TRBV11-2	.	few	TRBJ1-6	TGTGCCAGCAGCTTAGATCGGGGGGTCTCTTCACCCCTCCACTTT	CASSLDRGVSSPLHF
TRBV5-4	.	.	TRBJ2-7	TGTGCCAGCAGCCTACCGGACACACGGGAGCAGTACTTC	CASSLPDTREQYF
TRBV7-3	TRBD2	many	TRBJ2-3	TGTGCCAGCAGCTTAACAGGGACTAGCGACCACGATACGCAGTATTTT	CASSLTGTSDHDTQYF
TRBV12-3/TRBV12-4	.	.	TRBJ2-7	TGTGCCAGCAGTTTTCGGCAGGGAACAGTATTTGAGCAGTACTTC	CASSFRQGTVFEQYF
TRBV10-3	TRBD2	.	TRBJ2-7	TGTGCCATCAGTGCTTCTATGACTAGCGGGAGATACGAGCAGTACTTC	CAISASMTSGRYEQYF
TRBV6-1	.	many	TRBJ1-1	TGTGCCAGCAAGAATCAGTGGGTTGGCACTGAAGCTTTCTTT	CASKNQWVGTEAFF
TRBV2	.	.	TRBJ1-1	TGTGCCAGCAGTGCCCAGGGAAGATACGCTTTCTTT	CASSAQGRYAFF
TRBV28	.	many	TRBJ1-2	TGTGCCAGCAGTTTGGCTACTAGGGATCAGGGCTACACCTTC	CASSLATRDQGYTF
TRBV6-1	.	many	TRBJ1-1	TGTGCCAGCAGTGGTCAGGGGATCATGAACACTGAAGCTTTCTTT	CASSGQGIMNTEAFF
TRBV7-4	.	.	TRBJ1-2	TGTGCCAGCAGCTCATCGGGGGCCTCTCCCCCTTATGGCTACACCTTC	CASSSSGASPPYGYTF
TRBV6-6	TRBD2	once	TRBJ2-2	TGTGCCAGCAGTTACTGGACTAGCAGTCTTAATTGGGACACCGGGGCGCTGTTTTTT	CASSYWTSSLNWDTGALFF
TRBV12-3/TRBV12-4	.	.	TRBJ1-4	TGTGCCAGCGCCAGGGAAACAACTAATGAAAAACTGTTTTTT	CASARETTNEKLFF
TRBV7-4	TRBD1	.	TRBJ1-1	TGTGCCAGCAGTTGGACAGGGCAGGCCGAAGCTTTCTTT	CASSWTGQAEAFF
TRBV2	.	.	TRBJ2-3	TGTGCCAGCAGGATGACGGCCACAGATACGCAGTATTTT	CASRMTATDTQYF
TRBV7-6	.	few	TRBJ2-5	TGTGCCAGCAGCTTAGAAGCCAGACAAGAGACCCAGTACTTC	CASSLEARQETQYF
TRBV7-2	.	few	TRBJ2-3	TGTGCCAGCAGCGTCGATTCAGATACGCAGTATTTT	CASSVDSDTQYF
TRBV28	.	once	TRBJ2-3	TGTGCCAGCAGACCTAGGACAAAGACGCAGTATTTT	CASRPRTKTQYF
TRBV28	TRBD2	.	TRBJ2-3	TGTGCCAGCCGGGGGGAGGGCACAGATACGCAGTATTTT	CASRGEGTDTQYF
TRBV29-1	TRBD2	few	TRBJ2-2	TGCAGCGTTCTAGCGACTAGCGGGAGGCGGGCCACCGGGGAGCTGTTTTTT	CSVLATSGRRATGELFF
TRBV6-5	TRBD1	.	TRBJ1-1	TGTGCCAGCAGTTACGGGGCAGGGGGCCCGAGCACTGAAGCTTTCTTT	CASSYGAGGPSTEAFF
TRBV7-6	.	.	TRBJ1-6	TGTGCCAGCAGCACGGACCGGCTCGATTCACCCCTCCACTTT	CASSTDRLDSPLHF
TRBV12-3/TRBV12-4	.	.	TRBJ2-1	TGTGCCAGCAGCCCCCCAAGGACCACTATGTACGAGCAGTTCTTC	CASSPPRTTMYEQFF
TRBV19	.	.	TRBJ1-6	TGTGCCAGTAGCCTGTCTGATTCAGGAGAGGCACCCCTCCACTTT	CASSLSDSGEAPLHF
TRBV12-3/TRBV12-4	.	.	TRBJ1-4	TGTGCCAGCAGTAGCCAGGGTTTGGGGGCGAATGAAAAACTGTTTTTT	CASSSQGLGANEKLFF
TRBV11-3	.	.	TRBJ1-1	TGTGCCAGCAGCTCGGGACCTCGGACTGAAGCTTTCTTT	CASSSGPRTEAFF
TRBV2	TRBD2	.	TRBJ2-1	TGTGCCAGCAGTGAAGACGGGTTAGCGGGGTGGGAATACGACAATGAGCAGTTCTTC	CASSEDGLAGWEYDNEQFF
TRBV5-1	TRBD1	.	TRBJ1-1	TGCGCCAGCAGCGATCAGGGGGGTGGCACTGAAGCTTTCTTT	CASSDQGGGTEAFF